The sequence of this T cell receptor beta chain was determined in a study of control samples from healthy donors and cancer patients. The data were produced by immunoSEQ multiplex PCR, yet TCRdb's version contains in-frame clones alone and is incomplete. The table has 95,000 to 150,000 clones, around 90% seen once. Trimming removed 6 bases from V and 9 bases from J; junction bases left unmatched: 6. Per the germline V gene, CDR1 is SNHLY and CDR2 is FYNNEI. The CDR3 loop spans 13 amino acids. The sequence was obtained from a man aged 50 to 60 in good health. Sample: blood. The rearrangement uses TRBV2 and TRBJ2-1, with 9 bases aligning to TRBD1. CDR3 residues: CASRETGGSEQFF. DNA of the CDR3: TGTGCCAGCAGGGAAACAGGGGGCAGTGAGCAGTTCTTC.